The TCR beta chain described here comes from a study of identical twins (dated by TCRdb to about 2016). With regard to the full study: TCR alpha and beta repertoires from monozygotic twins, unrelated adults of various ages and cord blood were deep-sequenced to test whether fetal clonotypes persist. To rule out contamination, replicate twin experiments were performed at different times with different library preparation protocols. Broader findings and caveats from the paper: Out-of-frame TCR alpha sharing in monozygotic twins was systematically underestimated by recombination models, whereas sharing between unrelated individuals was in agreement with the recombination models. Out-of-frame TCR alpha sequences shared between twins showed an excess of low generation-probability sequences compared with coincidental sharing between unrelated individuals. A weaker excess of twin sharing was found in beta out-of-frame sequences because the signal-to-noise ratio was lowered by fewer shared sequences. Because the same donors could not be followed over many years, the conclusions depended on cross-sectional statistical analysis. Zero-insertion analyses could be partly confounded by invariant T cells such as MAIT and iNKT, although diverse VJ usage argued against such confounding for most clonotypes. Fewer insertions were carried by abundant cord blood beta clonotypes; a weaker similar trend was observed in young adult naive repertoires, while no such trend was observed in memory repertoires.

The CDR3 contains 17 residues, cysteine and phenylalanine counted. Of all the DNA, just the CDR3 is kept, 51 bases in frame from base 1. CDR1 and CDR2 are read off the germline V gene as SGHDT and YYEEEE. A distance of 15 bases separates the germline ends of V and J, which lose 0 bases and 0 bases respectively. Libraries were constructed by 5' RACE. Instrument used: Illumina HiSeq 2000. Template switching added a universal primer binding site, and the final cDNA carried a unique molecular identifier that allowed TCR cDNA molecules to be counted accurately. Specific primers in the conserved constant-segment region were used to synthesize first-strand cDNA for TCR alpha and beta chains. Each cDNA library was double barcoded, with a SMART-Mk sample barcode plus Illumina barcodes, to control for contamination. Two successive PCR steps introduced TruSeq adapter sequences along with Illumina sample barcodes. Sequencing of the TCR alpha and beta cDNA libraries was done on the Illumina HiSeq platform using custom primers. On the authors' methods: Unique molecular identifiers were extracted from raw reads with MiGEC, and CDR3 positions were determined with MiXCR. For each individual, recombination models were inferred using an EM algorithm with the repgenHMM and IGoR tools. Shared clonotypes were analyzed with the tcR package in R, and sharing was normalized by the product of cloneset sizes. To study raw recombination without the effects of thymic and clonal selection, out-of-frame nonproductive sequences were analyzed. Clones were called with MiXCR by TCRdb after fastp trimmed the public reads at Q25, and only in-frame beta chains were retained. Identical CDR3 proteins give one entry, which carries the most common genes and DNA. What appears here as the V and J calls and clone size reflects TCRdb's work, not the paper's. The sample records some 710,000 distinct CDR3 sequences, roughly 6.2% of which are singletons. 1.5% to 2% of the sample goes to the ten largest clones.

This clonotype was seen many times. Its antigen remains unidentified. Nothing much larger sits one base from this clone, and base qualities are not available. Every donor was a healthy Caucasian. Three unrelated non-twin adults were also sequenced: a male aged 18 to 30, a male aged 50 to 60 and a female aged 50 to 60. Miltenyi CD45RO+ enrichment and human naive T-cell isolation kits were used to isolate memory (CD45RO+) and naive T cells from PBMC. The sequenced sample was naive T cells sorted from blood. Interpreted using the paper, the cell subset or site label stands for: cells isolated with a human naive T-cell isolation kit. This sequence was found in a man aged 18 to 29 in good health. The chain was built from TRBV5-6 and TRBJ2-5; TRBD1 could be the D gene, as 6 bases match. The DNA reads as follows: TGTGCCAGCAGCTTGGCGGGCAGGGGCCTAAACCAAGAGACCCAGTACTTC. Translated, it reads CASSLAGRGLNQETQYF.